This T cell receptor (beta chain) was found in a study of blood T cell repertoires in COVID-19. Overall study: The study drew acute and convalescent COVID-19 samples from the United States, Italy and Spain. PBMCs, B-cell-depleted T cells, or T cells were the source of the cDNA or gDNA that made up the material.

This clone turned up a few times. Original handling: Using reference gene primer amplification, nucleated cell counts were estimated. The data were produced by immunoSEQ multiplex PCR, yet TCRdb's version contains in-frame clones alone and is incomplete. V, J and clone size were drawn from that table, and D and trimming were deduced from the DNA. This repertoire shows approximately 180,000 clones, around 87% found once; its top ten account for around 2.3%. This CDR3 contains 14 residues. The germline gives CDR1 MDHEN, CDR2 SYDVKM. The ends lost 4 bases at V and 8 bases at J; junction bases unmatched: 8.

The TCR was taken from a middle-aged man with active or convalescent COVID-19. The sequenced material came from peripheral blood. The gene calls are TRBV28 and TRBJ2-7; TRBD1 matches 10 bases. CDR3 DNA: TGTGCCAGCAGTTATTGGACAGGGGGGGCACAGCAGTACTTC. Residues: CASSYWTGGAQQYF.